One and the same sample provided the 5 T cell receptor beta chains below, sequenced in a study of shared clonotypes between healthy human individuals. Sequencing was performed with immunoSEQ multiplex PCR; in TCRdb, only in-frame clones are kept and a portion is missing. This sample has a few million clones, with approximately 93% found just once. Material: naive CD4+ T cells from PBMCs. Subset in this sample: CD45RA+ positively selected. The receptors were sampled from a young man in good health. Some clones in this sample may be carry-over from other donors' samples.

This clone was found once. This chain uses TRBV14 with TRBJ1-4; D gene ambiguous. CDR1 is SGHDN and CDR2 is FVKESK in the germline V gene. V was clipped by 4 bases and J by 1 base, with 7 bases between them. This CDR3 has 14 amino acids. The CDR3 bases are TGTGCCAGCAGCCTTCGGGGAACTAATGAAAAACTGTTTTTT. It yields the protein CASSLRGTNEKLFF. The full variable domain, completed using reference TRBV14 and TRBJ1-4, is EAGVTQFPSHSVIEKGQTVTLRCDPISGHDNLYWYRRVMGKEIKFLLHFVKESKQDESGMPNNRFLAERTGGTYSTLKVQPAELEDSGVYFCASSLRGTNEKLFFGSGTQLSVL.

The chain links TRBV7-6 to TRBJ2-2; tentative D call: TRBD2 (6 bases). V was cut by 4 bases and J by 1 base, with 13 bases left in between. Germline CDR1 SGHVS, CDR2 FNYEAQ. The CDR3 is 16 amino acids. The CDR3 protein is CASSSLAGWNTGELFF. CDR3 nucleotides: TGTGCCAGCAGCTCCTTGGCGGGATGGAACACCGGGGAGCTGTTTTTT.

The rearrangement uses TRBV19 and TRBJ1-3; 9 positions match TRBD1. The length of the CDR3 is 16 residues. In germline, CDR1 is LNHDA, CDR2 SQIVND (reference sequence). The V segment lost 5 bases and the J segment 4 bases; nucleotides outside the gene matches: 9. The CDR3 DNA follows: TGTGCCAGTAGTTCCTGGACAGGGGTGAGCGGAAACACCATATATTTT. It codes for CASSSWTGVSGNTIYF.

This rearrangement joins TRBV19 to TRBJ2-7; 11 nucleotides agree with TRBD2. V dropped 5 bases and J dropped 2; count of bases not matched to a gene: 5. The germline V gene has CDR1 LNHDA and CDR2 SQIVND (reference sequence). The CDR3 extends over 15 amino acids. CDR3 sequence: CASSPPGLAAYEQYF. The DNA for the CDR3 is TGTGCCAGTAGTCCCCCGGGACTAGCGGCCTACGAGCAGTACTTC. Combining the CDR3 with reference TRBV19 and TRBJ2-7 gives the whole variable domain DGGITQSPKYLFRKEGQNVTLSCEQNLNHDAMYWYRQDPGQGLRLIYYSQIVNDFQKGDIAEGYSVSREKKESFPLTVTSAQKNPTAFYLCASSPPGLAAYEQYFGPGTRLTVT.

This rearrangement joins TRBV7-2 to TRBJ2-7; a weak D match, TRBD2 (6 bases). CDR1 is SGHTA, CDR2 FQGNSA, per germline. The V end was cut by 5 bases, the J end by 2 bases, with 19 bases between. CDR3 size: 16 residues. DNA of the CDR3: TGTGCCAGCAGCCTGTACGCGTCGGGACTCGCCTACGAGCAGTACTTC. This translates into CASSLYASGLAYEQYF.